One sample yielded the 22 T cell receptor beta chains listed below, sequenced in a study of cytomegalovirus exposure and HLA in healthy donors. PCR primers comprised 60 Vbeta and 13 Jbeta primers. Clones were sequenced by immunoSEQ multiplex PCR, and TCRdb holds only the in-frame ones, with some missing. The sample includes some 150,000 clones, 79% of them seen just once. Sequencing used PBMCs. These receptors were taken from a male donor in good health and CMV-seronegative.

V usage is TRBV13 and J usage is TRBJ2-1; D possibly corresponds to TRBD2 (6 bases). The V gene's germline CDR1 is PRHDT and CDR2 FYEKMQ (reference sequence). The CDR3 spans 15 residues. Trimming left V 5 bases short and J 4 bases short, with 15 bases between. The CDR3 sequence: CASSLAGGPYNEQFF. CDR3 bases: TGTGCCAGCAGCCTGGCCGGGGGTCCGTACAATGAGCAGTTCTTC.

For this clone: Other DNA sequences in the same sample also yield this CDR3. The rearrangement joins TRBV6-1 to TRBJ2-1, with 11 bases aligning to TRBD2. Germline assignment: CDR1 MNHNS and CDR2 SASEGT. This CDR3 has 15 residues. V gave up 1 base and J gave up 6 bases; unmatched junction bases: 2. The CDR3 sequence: CASSEVSGGANEQFF. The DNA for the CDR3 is TGTGCCAGCAGTGAAGTTAGCGGGGGGGCCAATGAGCAGTTCTTC.

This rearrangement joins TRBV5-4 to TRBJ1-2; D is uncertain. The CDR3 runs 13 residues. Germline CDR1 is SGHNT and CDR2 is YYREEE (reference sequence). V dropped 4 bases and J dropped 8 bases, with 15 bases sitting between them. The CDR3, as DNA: TGTGCCAGCAGCCTGAACGCGGGAGGAGGCTACACCTTC. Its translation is CASSLNAGGGYTF.

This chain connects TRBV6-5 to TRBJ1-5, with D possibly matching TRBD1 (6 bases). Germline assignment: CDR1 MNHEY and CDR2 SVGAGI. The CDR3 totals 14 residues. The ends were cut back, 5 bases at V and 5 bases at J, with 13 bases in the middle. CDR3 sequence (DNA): TGTGCCAGCAGTCCCGGGGAGGGGGATCAGCCCCAGCATTTT. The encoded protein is CASSPGEGDQPQHF.

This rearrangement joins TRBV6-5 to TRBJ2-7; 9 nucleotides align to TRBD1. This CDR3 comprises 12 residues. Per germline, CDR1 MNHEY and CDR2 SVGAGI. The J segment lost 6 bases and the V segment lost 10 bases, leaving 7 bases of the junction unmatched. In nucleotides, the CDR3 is TGTGCCACCCGGGACAGGGATGTCGAGCAGTACTTC. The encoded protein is CATRDRDVEQYF.

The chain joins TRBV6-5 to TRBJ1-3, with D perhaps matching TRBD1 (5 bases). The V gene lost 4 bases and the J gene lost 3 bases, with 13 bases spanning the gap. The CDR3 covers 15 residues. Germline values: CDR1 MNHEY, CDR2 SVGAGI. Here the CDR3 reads CASSLESGGGNTIYF. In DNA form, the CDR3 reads TGTGCCAGCAGTTTAGAATCCGGGGGTGGAAACACCATATATTTT.

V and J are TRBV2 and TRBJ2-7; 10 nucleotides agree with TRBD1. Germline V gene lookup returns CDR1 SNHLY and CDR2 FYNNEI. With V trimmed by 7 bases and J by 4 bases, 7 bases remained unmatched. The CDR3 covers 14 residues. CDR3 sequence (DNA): TGTGCCAGCATTCACCCGGGACAGGGGTACGAGCAGTACTTC. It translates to CASIHPGQGYEQYF. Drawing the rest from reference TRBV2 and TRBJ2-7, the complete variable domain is EPEVTQTPSHQVTQMGQEVILRCVPISNHLYFYWYRQILGQKVEFLVSFYNNEISEKSEIFDDQFSVERPDGSNFTLKIRSTKLEDSAMYFCASIHPGQGYEQYFGPGTRLTVT.

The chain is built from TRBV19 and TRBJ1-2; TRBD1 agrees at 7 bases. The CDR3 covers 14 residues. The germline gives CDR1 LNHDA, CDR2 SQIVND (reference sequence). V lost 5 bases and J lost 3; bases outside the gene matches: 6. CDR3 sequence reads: CASSLDRSDYGYTF. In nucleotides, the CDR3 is TGTGCCAGTAGTTTGGACAGGTCCGACTATGGCTACACCTTC.

Here the CDR3 DNA reads TGTGCCAGCAGAGGTAACCGGAGGGAGACCCAGTACTTC. Protein sequence: CASRGNRRETQYF. The chain links TRBV2 to TRBJ2-5, with a possible D match to TRBD2 (5 bases). Trimming pared 6 bases from V and 5 bases from J, leaving 13 bases between. This CDR3 comprises 13 residues. CDR1 is SNHLY and CDR2 is FYNNEI in the germline V gene.

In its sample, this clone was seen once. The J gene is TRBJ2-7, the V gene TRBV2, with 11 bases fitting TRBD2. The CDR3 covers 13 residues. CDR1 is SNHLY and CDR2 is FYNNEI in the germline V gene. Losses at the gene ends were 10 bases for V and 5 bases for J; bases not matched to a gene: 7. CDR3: CATSTSGDHEQYF. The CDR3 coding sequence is TGTGCCACCTCGACTAGCGGGGATCACGAGCAGTACTTC.

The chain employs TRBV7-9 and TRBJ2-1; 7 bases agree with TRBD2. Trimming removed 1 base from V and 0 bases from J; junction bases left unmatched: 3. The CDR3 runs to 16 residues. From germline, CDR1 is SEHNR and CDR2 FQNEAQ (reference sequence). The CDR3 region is CASSLVGGGSYNEQFF. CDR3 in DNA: TGTGCCAGCAGCTTAGTGGGGGGGGGCTCCTACAATGAGCAGTTCTTC.

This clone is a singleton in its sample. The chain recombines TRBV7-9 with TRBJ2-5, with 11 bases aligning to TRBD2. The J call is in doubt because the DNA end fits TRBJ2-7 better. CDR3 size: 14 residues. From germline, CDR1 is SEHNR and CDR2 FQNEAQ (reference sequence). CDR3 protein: CASSPGLADYEQYF. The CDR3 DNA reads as TGTGCCAGCAGCCCGGGACTAGCGGATTACGAGCAGTACTTC.

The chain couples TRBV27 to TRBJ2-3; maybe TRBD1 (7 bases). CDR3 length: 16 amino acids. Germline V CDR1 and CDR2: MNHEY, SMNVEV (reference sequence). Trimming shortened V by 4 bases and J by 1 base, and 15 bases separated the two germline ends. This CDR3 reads CASSSPRGAGTDTQYF. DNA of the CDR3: TGTGCCAGCAGTTCCCCCAGGGGGGCGGGCACAGATACGCAGTATTTT.

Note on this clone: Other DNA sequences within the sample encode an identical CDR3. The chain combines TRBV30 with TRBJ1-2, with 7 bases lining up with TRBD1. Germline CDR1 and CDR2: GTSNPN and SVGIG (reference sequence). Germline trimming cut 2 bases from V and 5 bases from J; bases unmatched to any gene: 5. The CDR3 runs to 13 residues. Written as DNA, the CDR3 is TGTGCCTGGAGTAGGGACAGACCTTATGGCTACACCTTC. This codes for CAWSRDRPYGYTF.

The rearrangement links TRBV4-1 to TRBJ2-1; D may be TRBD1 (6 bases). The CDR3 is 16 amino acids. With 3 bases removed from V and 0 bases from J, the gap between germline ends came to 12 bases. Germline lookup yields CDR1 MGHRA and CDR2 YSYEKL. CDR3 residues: CASSQVDSRSYNEQFF. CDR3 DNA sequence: TGCGCCAGCAGCCAGGTGGACAGCCGCTCCTACAATGAGCAGTTCTTC.

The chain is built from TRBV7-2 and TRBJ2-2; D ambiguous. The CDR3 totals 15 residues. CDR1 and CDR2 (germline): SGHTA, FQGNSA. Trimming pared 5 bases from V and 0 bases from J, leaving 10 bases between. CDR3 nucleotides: TGTGCCAGCAGCCCCAAGCGTACGAACACCGGGGAGCTGTTTTTT. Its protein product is CASSPKRTNTGELFF.

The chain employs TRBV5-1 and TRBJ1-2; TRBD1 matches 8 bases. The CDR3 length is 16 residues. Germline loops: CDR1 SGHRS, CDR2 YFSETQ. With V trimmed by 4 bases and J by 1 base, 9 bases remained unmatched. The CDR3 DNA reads TGCGCCAGCAGCCCCGGGACAGGAACCCTTAACTATGGCTACACCTTC. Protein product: CASSPGTGTLNYGYTF.

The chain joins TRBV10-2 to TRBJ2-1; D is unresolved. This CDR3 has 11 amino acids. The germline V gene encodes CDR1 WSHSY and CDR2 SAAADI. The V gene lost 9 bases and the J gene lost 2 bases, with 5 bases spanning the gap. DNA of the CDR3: TGCGCCAGTACAGCCTACAATGAGCAGTTCTTC. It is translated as CASTAYNEQFF.

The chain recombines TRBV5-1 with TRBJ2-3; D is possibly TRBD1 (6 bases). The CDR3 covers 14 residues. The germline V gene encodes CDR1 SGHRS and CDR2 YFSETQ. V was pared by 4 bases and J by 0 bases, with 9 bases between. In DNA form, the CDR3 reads TGCGCCAGCAGCGTGGACAGTAGCACAGATACGCAGTATTTT. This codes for CASSVDSSTDTQYF.

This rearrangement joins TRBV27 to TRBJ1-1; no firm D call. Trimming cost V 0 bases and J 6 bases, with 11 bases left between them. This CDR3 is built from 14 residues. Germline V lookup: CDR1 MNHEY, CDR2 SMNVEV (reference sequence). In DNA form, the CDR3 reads TGTGCCAGCAGTTTATCCACAGTGGAATCTGAAGCTTTCTTT. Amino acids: CASSLSTVESEAFF.

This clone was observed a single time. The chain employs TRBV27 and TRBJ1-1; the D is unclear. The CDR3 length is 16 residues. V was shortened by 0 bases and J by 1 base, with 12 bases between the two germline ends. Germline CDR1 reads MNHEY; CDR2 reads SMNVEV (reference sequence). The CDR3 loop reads CASSLSSRASNTEAFF. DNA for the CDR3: TGTGCCAGCAGTTTATCGTCCCGAGCCTCGAACACTGAAGCTTTCTTT.

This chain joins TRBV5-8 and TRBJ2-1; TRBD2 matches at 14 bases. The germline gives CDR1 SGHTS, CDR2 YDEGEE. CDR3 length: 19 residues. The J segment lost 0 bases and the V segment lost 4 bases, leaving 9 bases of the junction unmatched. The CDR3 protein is CASSVGTSGGFGSYNEQFF. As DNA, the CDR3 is TGTGCCAGCAGCGTAGGGACTAGCGGGGGCTTTGGCTCCTACAATGAGCAGTTCTTC.